This T cell receptor (beta chain) came from a study of blood T cell repertoires in COVID-19. The wider study: Italy, Spain and the United States were the sources of the convalescent and acute COVID-19 samples.

With 0 bases removed from V and 0 bases from J, the gap between germline ends came to 8 bases. This CDR3 spans 15 amino acids. Germline V gives CDR1 KGHSH, CDR2 LQKENI. As handled by the study authors: How many nucleated cells were present was estimated from reference gene primer amplification. TCRdb keeps only in-frame clones here, not all; method: immunoSEQ multiplex PCR. Clone size and V and J calls were adopted from that table, with D and trimming inferred from the DNA. The sample has around 130,000 clones; approximately 84% are singletons. A single count supports this clone. The genes are TRBV18 and TRBJ1-2; a possible D gene is TRBD1 (5 bases). Sample: peripheral blood. This TCR was sampled from a man aged 70-80 years with acute or convalescent COVID-19. The CDR3 protein is CASSPPGGPNYGYTF. The CDR3, as DNA: TGTGCCAGCTCACCACCGGGGGGTCCTAACTATGGCTACACCTTC.